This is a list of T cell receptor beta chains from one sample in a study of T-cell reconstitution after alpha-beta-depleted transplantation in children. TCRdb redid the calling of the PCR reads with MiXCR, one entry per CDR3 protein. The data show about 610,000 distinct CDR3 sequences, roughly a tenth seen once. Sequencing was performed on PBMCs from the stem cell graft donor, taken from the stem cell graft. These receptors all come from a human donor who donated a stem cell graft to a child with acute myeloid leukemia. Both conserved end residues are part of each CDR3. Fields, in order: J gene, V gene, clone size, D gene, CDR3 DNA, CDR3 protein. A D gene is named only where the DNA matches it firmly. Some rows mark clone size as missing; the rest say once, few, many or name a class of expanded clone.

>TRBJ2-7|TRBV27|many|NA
TGTGCCAGCAGTTTAGGACTACACTACGAGCAGTACTTC
CASSLGLHYEQYF
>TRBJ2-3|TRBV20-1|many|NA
TGCAGTGCTAGATACCCCTCGGCAGATACGCAGTATTTT
CSARYPSADTQYF
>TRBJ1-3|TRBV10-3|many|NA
TGTGCCATCAGCTTCCCGAAGGGGGGGATCGGAAACACCATATATTTT
CAISFPKGGIGNTIYF
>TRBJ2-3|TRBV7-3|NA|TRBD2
TGTGCCAGCAGCTTATCGGCTAGGCGGGAGTCCACAGATACGCAGTATTTT
CASSLSARRESTDTQYF
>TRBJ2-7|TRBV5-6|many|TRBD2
TGTGCCAGCAGCAAGACTAGCGGGATACGCTACGAGCAGTACTTC
CASSKTSGIRYEQYF
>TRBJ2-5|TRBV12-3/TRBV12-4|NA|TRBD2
TGTGCCAGCAGTTTAGGCGTAGCGGGAGGGGAGGCGACCCAGTACTTC
CASSLGVAGGEATQYF
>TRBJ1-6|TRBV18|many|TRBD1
TGTGCCAGCTCACCCGGACAGGCGGGTTCACCCCTCCACTTT
CASSPGQAGSPLHF
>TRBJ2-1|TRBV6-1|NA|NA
TGTGCCAGCAGTCGGCCAGTCTTGAATCGCTCCTACAATGAGCAGTTCTTC
CASSRPVLNRSYNEQFF
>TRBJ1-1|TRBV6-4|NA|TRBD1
TGTGCCAGCAGCCCTACTCCAAGGCAGGGGGGTTTTATGAACACTGAAGCTTTCTTT
CASSPTPRQGGFMNTEAFF
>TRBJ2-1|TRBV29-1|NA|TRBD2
TGCAGCATATCGACTAGCGGGAGTTGGGATGAGCAGTTCTTC
CSISTSGSWDEQFF
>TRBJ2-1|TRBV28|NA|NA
TGTGCCAGCAGTGATACCGTTAGGGAGTTCTTC
CASSDTVREFF
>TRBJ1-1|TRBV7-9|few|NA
TGTGCCAGCAGCTTCGGGGGTGGGAAGCACACTGAAGCTTTCTTT
CASSFGGGKHTEAFF
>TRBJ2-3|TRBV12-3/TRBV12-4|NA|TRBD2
TGTGCCAGCACCCGGGGGGTGTTGGAAGATACGCAGTATTTT
CASTRGVLEDTQYF
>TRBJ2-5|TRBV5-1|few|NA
TGCGCCAGCAGCTTGGATCCTAGACAGGTGGAGACCCAGTACTTC
CASSLDPRQVETQYF
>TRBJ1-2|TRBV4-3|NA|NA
TGCGCCAGCAGCCCCAACGTTGGTATCGCCTATGGCTACACCTTC
CASSPNVGIAYGYTF
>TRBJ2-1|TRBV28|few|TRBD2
TGTGCCAGCAGCTCCGCGGGACTAGCGGGAGGCTCCGCCTACAATGAGCAGTTCTTC
CASSSAGLAGGSAYNEQFF
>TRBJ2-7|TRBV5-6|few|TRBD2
TGTGCCAGCAGCACGACTAGCGGAACTCGGTACGAGCAGTACTTC
CASSTTSGTRYEQYF
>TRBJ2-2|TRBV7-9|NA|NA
TGTGCCAGCAGCTTTCCTGTGAACACCGGGGAGCTGTTTTTT
CASSFPVNTGELFF
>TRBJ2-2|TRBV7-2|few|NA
TGTGCCAGCAGCTTTGAGACGGCGAACACCGGGGAGCTGTTTTTT
CASSFETANTGELFF
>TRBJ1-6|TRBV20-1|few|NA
TGCAGTGCTAGCGCAGGACGACAATATAATTCACCCCTCCACTTT
CSASAGRQYNSPLHF
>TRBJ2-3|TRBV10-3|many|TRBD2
TGTGCCATCAGCGCGGGACTAGCGGGAGGTGGAGCAGATACGCAGTATTTT
CAISAGLAGGGADTQYF
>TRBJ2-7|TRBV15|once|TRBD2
TGTGCCACCAGCAGAGATCTAGCGGGACCCTACGAGCAGTACTTC
CATSRDLAGPYEQYF
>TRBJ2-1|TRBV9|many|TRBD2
TGTGCCAGCAGCGAGGAGGCGCTAGCGGGAGCAGGAAATGAGCAGTTCTTC
CASSEEALAGAGNEQFF
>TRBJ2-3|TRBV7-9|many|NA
TGTGCCAGCAGCTTGGTCATGGATGTCACAGATACGCAGTATTTT
CASSLVMDVTDTQYF